These 13 T cell receptor beta chains were sequenced from one sample in a study of T cell responses to AZD1222 COVID-19 vaccine. Assay used: immunoSEQ multiplex PCR; TCRdb lists only in-frame clones, some missing. The sample includes about 140,000 clones. Sequencing used peripheral blood. These receptors were taken from an adult in good health.

The chain recombines TRBV4-3 with TRBJ1-4; the D is unclear. Trimming removed 4 bases at V and 5 bases at J, with 8 bases between. Germline assignment: CDR1 LGHNA and CDR2 YSLEER. This CDR3 has 13 residues. CDR3 sequence reads: CASSPERNEKLFF. In DNA form, the CDR3 reads TGCGCCAGCAGCCCCGAGAGGAATGAAAAACTGTTTTTT.

The V gene is TRBV2, the J gene TRBJ2-7, with 8 bases fitting TRBD1. Germline CDR1 is SNHLY and CDR2 is FYNNEI. The CDR3 loop spans 16 amino acids. V gave up 2 bases and J gave up 6 bases; unmatched junction bases: 12. CDR3 coding DNA: TGTGCCAGCAGTGAATATATCGACAGGGGCGAAGGCGAGCAGTACTTC. The encoded protein is CASSEYIDRGEGEQYF.

The gene calls are TRBV12-3 or TRBV12-4 and TRBJ2-3; D is uncertain. Trimming took 1 base from V and 6 from J, leaving 8 bases between them. The CDR3 spans 13 residues. The CDR3 sequence is CASSLVESDTQYF. The CDR3 region has the DNA TGTGCCAGCAGTTTAGTTGAATCGGATACGCAGTATTTT.

This chain joins TRBV24-1 and TRBJ1-5, with D perhaps TRBD1 (6 bases). Trimming cost V 3 bases and J 6 bases, with 11 bases left between them. Germline CDR1 and CDR2: KGHDR and SFDVKD. This CDR3 spans 14 amino acids. In DNA form, the CDR3 reads TGTGCCACCAGTGATGGGACAATAATTCAGCCCCAGCATTTT. It specifies CATSDGTIIQPQHF.

This rearrangement joins TRBV3-1 (or the pseudogene TRBV3-2) to TRBJ2-5; 12 bases are a match to TRBD2. V was clipped by 1 base and J by 4 bases; unmatched bases: 7. Germline loops: CDR1 LGHDT, CDR2 YNNKEL (reference sequence). The CDR3 covers 17 residues. The CDR3, as DNA: TGTGCCAGCAGCCAAGTTCGGGCTAGCGGGGGGGGAGAGACCCAGTACTTC. Amino acids: CASSQVRASGGGETQYF.

Of note for this clone: No conserved phenylalanine or tryptophan is present at the end of the CDR3, so a read error is the likely explanation. Because the CDR3's place on the DNA is in doubt, the DNA is left out and the CDR3 is given as listed by TCRdb. V usage is TRBV25-1 and J usage is TRBJ1-2. The CDR3 has 8 residues if both end residues are counted. Per the germline V gene, CDR1 is MGHDK and CDR2 is SYGVNS. This chain's CDR3 is CASSAYFV.

The chain combines TRBV15 with TRBJ1-4; a weak D match, TRBD1 (6 bases). The V gene lost 3 bases and the J gene lost 4 bases, with 9 bases spanning the gap. CDR1 is LNHNV and CDR2 is YYDKDF in the germline V gene (reference sequence). This CDR3 has 14 residues. This CDR3 reads CATSRDRNNEKLFF. The CDR3 DNA follows: TGTGCCACCAGCAGGGACAGAAATAATGAAAAACTGTTTTTT.

V and J are TRBV10-3 and TRBJ1-2; D call uncertain. The CDR3 has 12 amino acids. Germline V lookup: CDR1 ENHRY, CDR2 SYGVKD. V was clipped by 10 bases and J by 3 bases, with 12 bases between them. DNA for the CDR3: TGTGCCAGCGGAGAGGATTACTATGGCTACACCTTC. It encodes CASGEDYYGYTF.

The V call is TRBV11-2, the J call TRBJ2-7; D call uncertain. The CDR3 runs to 14 residues. The V gene's germline CDR1 is SGHAT and CDR2 FQNNGV. The V end lost 0 bases, the J end lost 6 bases, and 12 bases lay between the germline ends. CDR3 in amino acids: CASSLESTVGEQYF. CDR3 in DNA: TGTGCCAGCAGCTTAGAATCCACGGTCGGCGAGCAGTACTTC.

This chain links TRBV9 with TRBJ1-1; D gene uncertain. CDR3 length: 13 residues. Trimming removed 0 bases from V and 7 bases from J, with 10 bases in between. Looked up from germline, CDR1 is SGDLS and CDR2 is YYNGEE. CDR3 sequence: CASSVADGLEAFF. The CDR3 DNA reads TGTGCCAGCAGCGTAGCGGACGGCCTTGAAGCTTTCTTT.

V gene TRBV19 combines with J gene TRBJ1-2; D gene ambiguous. This CDR3 is built from 15 residues. CDR1 is LNHDA, CDR2 SQIVND, per germline (reference sequence). The ends were cut back, 3 bases at V and 4 bases at J, with 15 bases in the middle. The CDR3 DNA reads TGTGCCAGTAGTATTCCCCGGTACCAAAGCTATGGCTACACCTTC. Encoded protein: CASSIPRYQSYGYTF. Supplemented by reference TRBV19 and TRBJ1-2, the full variable domain reads DGGITQSPKYLFRKEGQNVTLSCEQNLNHDAMYWYRQDPGQGLRLIYYSQIVNDFQKGDIAEGYSVSREKKESFPLTVTSAQKNPTAFYLCASSIPRYQSYGYTFGSGTRLTVV.

The V and J genes are TRBV19 and TRBJ1-2; D may be TRBD1 (6 bases). Trimming pared 5 bases from V and 2 bases from J, leaving 18 bases between. The CDR3 loop spans 16 amino acids. Germline V gives CDR1 LNHDA, CDR2 SQIVND (reference sequence). The CDR3 bases are TGTGCCAGTAGTCCCCGGGGGCTTCTGGGGAACTATGGCTACACCTTC. Its protein product is CASSPRGLLGNYGYTF.

The chain has TRBV11-1 and TRBJ2-5; 9 bases are a match to TRBD2. There are 15 residues in the CDR3. The germline V gene has CDR1 SGHAT and CDR2 FQDESV (reference sequence). V dropped 5 bases and J dropped 2; count of bases not matched to a gene: 6. CDR3 loop: CASSLQRGAQETQYF. The CDR3 nucleotides read TGTGCCAGCAGCCTCCAGCGGGGGGCACAAGAGACCCAGTACTTC.